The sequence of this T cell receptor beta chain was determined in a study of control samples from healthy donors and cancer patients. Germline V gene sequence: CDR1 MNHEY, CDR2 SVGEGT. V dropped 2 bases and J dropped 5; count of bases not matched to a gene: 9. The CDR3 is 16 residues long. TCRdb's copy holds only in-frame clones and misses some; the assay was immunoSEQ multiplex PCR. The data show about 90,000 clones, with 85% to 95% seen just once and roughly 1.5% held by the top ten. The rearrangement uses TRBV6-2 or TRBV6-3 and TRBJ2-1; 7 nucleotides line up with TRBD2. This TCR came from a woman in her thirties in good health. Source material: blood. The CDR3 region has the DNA TGTGCCAGCAGTTACCAAGGTCTAGCGGTTAACAATGAGCAGTTCTTC. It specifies CASSYQGLAVNNEQFF.